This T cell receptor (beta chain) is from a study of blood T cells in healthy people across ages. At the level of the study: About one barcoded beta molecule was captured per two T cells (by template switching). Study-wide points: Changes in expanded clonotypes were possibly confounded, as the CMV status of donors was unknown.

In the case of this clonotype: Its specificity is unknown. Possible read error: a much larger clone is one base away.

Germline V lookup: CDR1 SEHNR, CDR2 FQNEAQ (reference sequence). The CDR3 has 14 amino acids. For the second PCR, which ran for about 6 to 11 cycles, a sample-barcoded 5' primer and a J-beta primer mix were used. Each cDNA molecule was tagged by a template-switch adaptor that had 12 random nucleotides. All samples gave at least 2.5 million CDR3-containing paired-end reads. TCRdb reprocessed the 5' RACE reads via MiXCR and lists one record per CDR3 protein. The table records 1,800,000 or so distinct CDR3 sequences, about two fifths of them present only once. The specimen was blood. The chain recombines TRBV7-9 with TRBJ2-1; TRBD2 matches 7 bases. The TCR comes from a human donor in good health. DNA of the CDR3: TGTGTCAGCAGCTTAGGACCGGGGGGCAATGAGCAGTTCTTC. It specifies CVSSLGPGGNEQFF.